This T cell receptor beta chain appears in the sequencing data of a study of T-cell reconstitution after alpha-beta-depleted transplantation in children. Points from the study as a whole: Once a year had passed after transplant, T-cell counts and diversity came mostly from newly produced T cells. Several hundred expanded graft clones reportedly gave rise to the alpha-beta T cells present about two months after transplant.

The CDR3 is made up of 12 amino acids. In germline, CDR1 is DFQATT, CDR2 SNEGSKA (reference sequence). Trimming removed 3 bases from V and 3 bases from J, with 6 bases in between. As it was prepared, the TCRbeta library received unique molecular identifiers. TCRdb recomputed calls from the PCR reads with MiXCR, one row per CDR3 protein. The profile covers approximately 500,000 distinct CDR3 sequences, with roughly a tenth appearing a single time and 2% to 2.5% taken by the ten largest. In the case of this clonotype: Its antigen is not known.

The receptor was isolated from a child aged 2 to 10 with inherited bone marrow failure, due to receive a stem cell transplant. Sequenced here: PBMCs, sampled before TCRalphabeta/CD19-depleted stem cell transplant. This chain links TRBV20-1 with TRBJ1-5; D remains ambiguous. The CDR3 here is CSASEVNQPQHF. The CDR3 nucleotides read TGCAGTGCTAGCGAAGTCAATCAGCCCCAGCATTTT.